These 5 T cell receptor beta chains came from one sample sequenced in a study of blood T cell repertoires in COVID-19. This table comes from immunoSEQ multiplex PCR, and its TCRdb copy is limited to in-frame clones, with some not included. The sample carries about 170,000 clones, 88% recorded once. The sample comprised peripheral blood. These receptors were taken from a man between 60 and 75 years old with acute or convalescent COVID-19.

The chain couples TRBV27 to TRBJ2-1; D gene unclear. The length of the CDR3 is 11 residues. Per germline, CDR1 MNHEY and CDR2 SMNVEV (reference sequence). V was trimmed by 4 bases and J by 11 bases, leaving 9 bases between them. The CDR3 sequence is CASSSSGKQFF. The CDR3 DNA is TGTGCCAGCAGTTCCTCGGGTAAGCAGTTCTTC.

The CDR3 region is CASSLSTGEDTQYF. For the CDR3, the DNA is TGCGCCAGCAGCTTGTCTACAGGGGAGGATACGCAGTATTTT. V and J are TRBV5-1 and TRBJ2-3; the match to TRBD1 covers 7 bases. Germline V gene lookup returns CDR1 SGHRS and CDR2 YFSETQ. This CDR3 is built from 14 residues. The V segment lost 1 base and the J segment 6 bases; nucleotides outside the gene matches: 5.

This chain links TRBV24-1 with TRBJ2-1; 9 bases line up with TRBD1. The CDR3 consists of 15 residues. Germline assignment: CDR1 KGHDR and CDR2 SFDVKD. The J segment lost 7 bases and the V segment lost 4 bases, leaving 7 bases of the junction unmatched. In DNA, the CDR3 is TGTGCCACCAGTGAGCCCGGGACAGGGTTTAATGAGCAGTTCTTC. It yields the protein CATSEPGTGFNEQFF.

The rearrangement links TRBV2 to TRBJ2-1; TRBD2 is a possible D gene (6 bases). The V and J ends lost 3 bases and 1 base respectively, with 13 bases between them. This CDR3 has 16 residues. Germline V gene sequence: CDR1 SNHLY, CDR2 FYNNEI. DNA of the CDR3: TGTGCCAGCAGTGATGGTCTAGCGCTATCCTACAATGAGCAGTTCTTC. It codes for CASSDGLALSYNEQFF. The entire variable domain, with the rest obtained from reference TRBV2 and TRBJ2-1, is as follows: EPEVTQTPSHQVTQMGQEVILRCVPISNHLYFYWYRQILGQKVEFLVSFYNNEISEKSEIFDDQFSVERPDGSNFTLKIRSTKLEDSAMYFCASSDGLALSYNEQFFGPGTRLTVL.

This sequence joins TRBV7-8 and TRBJ1-2; the D is unclear. CDR1 is SGHVS and CDR2 is FQNEAQ in the germline V gene. The ends were cut back, 3 bases at V and 0 bases at J, with 8 bases in the middle. The CDR3 consists of 14 residues. CDR3 amino acids: CASSLQQANYGYTF. The CDR3 DNA follows: TGTGCCAGCAGCTTGCAACAAGCTAACTATGGCTACACCTTC.